This T cell receptor (beta chain) was observed in a study of T cells in Graves' hyperthyroidism and ophthalmopathy. Study conclusions and caveats: In blood, most of the thyroid clonotypes expanded above 0.001 were also present. A model of 13 V-J pairs discriminated ophthalmopathy from stable hyperthyroidism. Model predictions of ophthalmopathy came a median around 7.1 months before onset.

Those patients with uncontrolled infection, other autoimmune disease, pregnancy or lactation were excluded. Researchers took RNA transcripts and amplified the TCR beta CDR3 regions from them. First-round RT-PCR with HTBI primers amplified the TCR CDR3 region. TCRdb redid the calling of the multiplex PCR reads with MiXCR, one entry per CDR3 protein. This sample has hundreds of thousands of distinct CDR3 sequences; about 20% occur once, and the top ten carry 40% to 50%. Worth noting for this clonotype: Its target is not known.

Germline CDR1 reads DFQATT; CDR2 reads SNEGSKA (reference sequence). The V segment lost 4 bases and the J segment 3 bases; nucleotides outside the gene matches: 13. CDR3 length: 17 residues. The specimen sequenced was blood. The clonotype comes from a man aged 35-49 years with Graves' ophthalmopathy. V and J are TRBV20-1 and TRBJ2-1, with 9 bases that match TRBD2. CDR3 sequence (DNA): TGCAGTGCTACCTTAGCGGGGGCCTCCCCTCTCTACAATGAGCAGTTCTTC. This gives the protein CSATLAGASPLYNEQFF.